This TCR beta chain originates from a study of CD8+CD57+ T cells in acquired aplastic anemia. The length of the CDR3 is 14 residues. Germline CDR1 is MNHNY and CDR2 is SVGAGI (reference sequence). V was shortened by 2 bases and J by 3 bases, with 7 bases between the two germline ends. The use of genomic DNA as template underpinned the TCR beta VDJ and CDR3 profiling. Via MiXCR, TCRdb re-called the reads, giving one row per CDR3 protein. The table lists more than 150,000 distinct CDR3 sequences, about 50% of them singletons. This clonotype was counted ten times or more. As yet, its antigen is unknown. Study-wide findings and caveats: Both patients and controls carried the same twenty-nine CD8+ CDR3 sequences.

Patients chosen for sequencing had CD8+CD57+ cells that had expanded, as shown by flow cytometry. V gene TRBV6-6 combines with J gene TRBJ2-2; D is unclear. The specimen sequenced was sorted CD4+, CD8+, or CD8+CD57+ T cells (not recorded which) from PBMCs. The receptor's source is a human donor with aplastic anemia. CDR3: CASSYTEYTGELFF. The CDR3, as DNA: TGTGCCAGCAGTTACACGGAGTACACCGGGGAGCTGTTTTTT.